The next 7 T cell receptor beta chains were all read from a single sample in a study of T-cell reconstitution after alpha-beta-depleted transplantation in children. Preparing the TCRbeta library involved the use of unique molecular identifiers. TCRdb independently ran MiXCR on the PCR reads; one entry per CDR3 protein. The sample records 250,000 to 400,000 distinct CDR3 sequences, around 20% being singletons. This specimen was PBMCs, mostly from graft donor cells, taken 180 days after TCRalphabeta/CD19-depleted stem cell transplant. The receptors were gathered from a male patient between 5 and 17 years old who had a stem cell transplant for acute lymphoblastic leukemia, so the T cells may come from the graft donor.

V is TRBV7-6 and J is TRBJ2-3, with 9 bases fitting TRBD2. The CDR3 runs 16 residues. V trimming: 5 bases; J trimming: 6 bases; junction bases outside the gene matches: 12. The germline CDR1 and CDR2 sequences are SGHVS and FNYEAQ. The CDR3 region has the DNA TGTGCCAGCAGCCCCACGGCTAGCGGGAAGGTGGATACGCAGTATTTT. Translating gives CASSPTASGKVDTQYF.

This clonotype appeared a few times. As DNA, the CDR3 is TGCAGTGCCGCCCCCGGGACTAGCGGTTTGTACGAGCAGTACTTC. Protein sequence: CSAAPGTSGLYEQYF. This chain joins TRBV20-1 and TRBJ2-7, with TRBD2 matching over 11 bases. The germline gives CDR1 DFQATT, CDR2 SNEGSKA (reference sequence). This CDR3 is built from 15 residues. V dropped 6 bases and J dropped 4; count of bases not matched to a gene: 11.

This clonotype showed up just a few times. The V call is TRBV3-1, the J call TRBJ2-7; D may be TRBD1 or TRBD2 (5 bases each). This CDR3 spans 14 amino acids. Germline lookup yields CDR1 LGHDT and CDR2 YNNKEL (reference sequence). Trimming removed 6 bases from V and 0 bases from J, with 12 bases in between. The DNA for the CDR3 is TGTGCCAGCAGTCACAGGAGGAGCTCCTACGAGCAGTACTTC. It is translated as CASSHRRSSYEQYF.

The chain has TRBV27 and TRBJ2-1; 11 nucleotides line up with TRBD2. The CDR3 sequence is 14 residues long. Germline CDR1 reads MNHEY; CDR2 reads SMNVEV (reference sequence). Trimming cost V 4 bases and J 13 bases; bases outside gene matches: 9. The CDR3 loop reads CASSSINGLAGQFF. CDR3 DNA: TGTGCCAGCAGTTCCATTAACGGACTAGCGGGCCAGTTCTTC.

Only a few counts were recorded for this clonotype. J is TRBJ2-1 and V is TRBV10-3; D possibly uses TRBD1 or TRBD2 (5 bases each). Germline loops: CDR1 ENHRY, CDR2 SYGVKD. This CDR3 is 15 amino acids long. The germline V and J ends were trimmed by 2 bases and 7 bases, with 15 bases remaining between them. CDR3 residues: CAISEPSSGGNEQFF. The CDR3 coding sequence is TGTGCCATCAGTGAGCCCTCCTCTGGGGGAAATGAGCAGTTCTTC.

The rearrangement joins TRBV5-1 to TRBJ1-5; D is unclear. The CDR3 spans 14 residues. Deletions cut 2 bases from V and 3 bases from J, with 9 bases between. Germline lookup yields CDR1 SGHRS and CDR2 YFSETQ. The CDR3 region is CASSLRRNNQPQHF. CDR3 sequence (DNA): TGCGCCAGCAGCTTAAGACGGAACAATCAGCCCCAGCATTTT. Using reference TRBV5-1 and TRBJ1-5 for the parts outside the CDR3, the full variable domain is KAGVTQTPRYLIKTRGQQVTLSCSPISGHRSVSWYQQTPGQGLQFLFEYFSETQRNKGNFPGRFSGRQFSNSRSEMNVSTLELGDSALYLCASSLRRNNQPQHFGDGTRLSIL.

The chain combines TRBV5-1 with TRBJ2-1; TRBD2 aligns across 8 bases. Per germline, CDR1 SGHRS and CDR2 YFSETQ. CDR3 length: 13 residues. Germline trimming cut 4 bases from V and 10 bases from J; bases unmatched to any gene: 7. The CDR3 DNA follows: TGCGCCAGCAGCAAGCGGGAGAGCGGGGAGCAGTTCTTC. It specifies CASSKRESGEQFF.